This T cell receptor (beta chain) was recorded in a study of OX40 agonist ivuxolimab in advanced cancers. Regarding the research as a whole: Ivuxolimab, which targeted the costimulatory receptor OX40 (CD134), was an agonistic, fully human IgG2 monoclonal antibody. Intravenous ivuxolimab was administered to patients every 2 weeks at six dose levels: 0.01, 0.1, 0.3, 1.5, 3 and 10 mg/kg. Of the roughly 51 patients in dose escalation, approximately 20 had hepatocellular carcinoma, some 15 had melanoma, 9 had renal cell carcinoma and 9 had head and neck cancer. The dose-escalation cohort was around 84% male with a mean age of 60 years, ranging from roughly 23 to 85. Prior anti-PD-1, anti-PD-L1 or anti-CTLA-4 therapy was permitted, and approximately 41% of dose-escalation patients had received checkpoint inhibitors. Three dose-escalation patients achieved partial responses, one with hepatocellular carcinoma and two with cutaneous melanoma. The point of sequencing TCRbeta in the periphery was to test whether ivuxolimab changed TCR sequence diversity and drove clonal T-cell expansion. The monotherapy dose-escalation portion (N of about 50 patients) of the phase I ivuxolimab trial is reported in the paper. What the study reported, not specific to this receptor: Low levels of normalized T-cell clonal expansion were also seen in some nonresponding patients. At doses from 0.1 to 3.0 mg/kg, clonal expansion was seen in both CD4+ and CD8+ blood T cells between baseline and week 6. The antigen specificity of the clonally expanded peripheral T cells was not determined. In the 0.1-3.0 mg/kg groups, partial responders had among the lowest normalized peripheral clonal expansion, particularly in CD8+ T cells. After ivuxolimab, more expanded clones were found on average in CD8+ T cells than in CD4+ T cells.

Including cysteine and phenylalanine, the CDR3 has 16 amino acids. Just the 48-base CDR3 DNA is kept, in frame starting at base 1. V is cut by 6 bases and J by 1 base, and the space between the germline ends is 18 bases. As encoded in the germline V gene, CDR1 is MDHEN while CDR2 is SYDVKM. Patients with autoimmune disease history or receiving systemic immunosuppression were excluded from the trial. Peripheral blood for TCR sequencing was collected from all dose cohorts at baseline, on cycle 4 day 1, and on cycle 7 day 1. The samples were drawn from a first-in-human, open-label, multicenter phase I dose-escalation trial of ivuxolimab. Adults with locally advanced or metastatic head and neck squamous cell, hepatocellular, melanoma or renal cell carcinoma were enrolled in the trial. Before TCR sequencing, CD4+ T cells and CD8+ T cells were sorted from peripheral blood as separate populations. To sequence the TCRbeta CDR3 region, genomic DNA was isolated from the sorted cells. The immunoSEQ Assay was used for sequencing of TCRbeta CDR3 regions. The table comes from immuneACCESS by way of TCRdb, which keeps in-frame sequences with V and J called. Part of the clones is missing from these tables; in studies checked, under half for an unresolved V gene and the rest for unknown reasons. For this sample there are approximately 77,000 clones; about 90% appear just once. Clones ranked in the top ten supply about 1.8% of the sample.

This clone was seen a single time. Its cognate antigen has yet to be identified. Base quality data are lacking; no much larger clone is found one base away. Recombination linked TRBV28 to TRBJ1-2, and the D gene may be TRBD1, 6 bases matching. The receptor was derived from an adult with an advanced solid tumor such as melanoma, head and neck, liver or kidney cancer. Sequenced material: CD4+ or CD8+ T cells sorted from blood, taken in a trial of the OX40 agonist ivuxolimab. The DNA is as follows: TGTGCCAGCAGCGTCATCCGGGACATCGATAACTATGGCTACACCTTC. It encodes CASSVIRDIDNYGYTF.